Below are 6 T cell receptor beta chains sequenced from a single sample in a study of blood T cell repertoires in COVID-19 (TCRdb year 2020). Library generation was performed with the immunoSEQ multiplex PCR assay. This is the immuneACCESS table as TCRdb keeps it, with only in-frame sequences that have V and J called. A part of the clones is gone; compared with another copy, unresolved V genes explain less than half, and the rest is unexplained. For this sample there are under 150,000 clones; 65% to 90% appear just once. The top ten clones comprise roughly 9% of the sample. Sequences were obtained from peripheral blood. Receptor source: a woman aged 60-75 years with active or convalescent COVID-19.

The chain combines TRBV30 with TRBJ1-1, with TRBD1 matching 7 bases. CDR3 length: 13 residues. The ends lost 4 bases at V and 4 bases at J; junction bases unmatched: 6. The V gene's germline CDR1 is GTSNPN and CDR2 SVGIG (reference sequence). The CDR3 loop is CAWTQNRGTEAFF. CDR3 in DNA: TGTGCCTGGACTCAGAACAGGGGCACTGAAGCTTTCTTT.

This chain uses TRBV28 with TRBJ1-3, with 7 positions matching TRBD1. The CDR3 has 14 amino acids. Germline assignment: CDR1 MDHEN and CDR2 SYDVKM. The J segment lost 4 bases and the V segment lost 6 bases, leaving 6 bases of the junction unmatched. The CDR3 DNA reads TGTGCCAGCAGATCGACAGGGACGGGAAACACCATATATTTT. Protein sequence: CASRSTGTGNTIYF.

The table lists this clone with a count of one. CDR3 DNA sequence: TGTGCCATCATTCTAGTCCTAAGCCCCGGAAACACCATATATTTT. Its translation is CAIILVLSPGNTIYF. The rearrangement links TRBV10-3 to TRBJ1-3; no clear D gene. The CDR3 has 15 residues. Trimming took 7 bases from V and 4 from J, leaving 17 bases between them. Germline V CDR1 and CDR2: ENHRY, SYGVKD.

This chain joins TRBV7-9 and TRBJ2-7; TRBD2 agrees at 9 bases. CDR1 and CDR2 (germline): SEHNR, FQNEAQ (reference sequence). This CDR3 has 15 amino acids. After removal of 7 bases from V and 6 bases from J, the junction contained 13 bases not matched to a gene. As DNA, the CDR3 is TGTGCCAGCATCCCCTGGGGTAGCGGGAGCCTCGAGCAGTACTTC. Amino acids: CASIPWGSGSLEQYF.

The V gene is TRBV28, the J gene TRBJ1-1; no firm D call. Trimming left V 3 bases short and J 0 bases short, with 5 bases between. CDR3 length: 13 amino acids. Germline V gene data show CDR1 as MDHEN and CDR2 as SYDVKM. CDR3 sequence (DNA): TGTGCCAGCAGTTTTGCGCTGAACACTGAAGCTTTCTTT. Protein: CASSFALNTEAFF.

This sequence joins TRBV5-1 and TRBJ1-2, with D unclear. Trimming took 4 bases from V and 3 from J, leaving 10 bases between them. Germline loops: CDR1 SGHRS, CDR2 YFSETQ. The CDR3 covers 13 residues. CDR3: CASSVLGDYGYTF. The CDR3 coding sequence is TGCGCCAGCAGCGTGCTGGGCGACTATGGCTACACCTTC.